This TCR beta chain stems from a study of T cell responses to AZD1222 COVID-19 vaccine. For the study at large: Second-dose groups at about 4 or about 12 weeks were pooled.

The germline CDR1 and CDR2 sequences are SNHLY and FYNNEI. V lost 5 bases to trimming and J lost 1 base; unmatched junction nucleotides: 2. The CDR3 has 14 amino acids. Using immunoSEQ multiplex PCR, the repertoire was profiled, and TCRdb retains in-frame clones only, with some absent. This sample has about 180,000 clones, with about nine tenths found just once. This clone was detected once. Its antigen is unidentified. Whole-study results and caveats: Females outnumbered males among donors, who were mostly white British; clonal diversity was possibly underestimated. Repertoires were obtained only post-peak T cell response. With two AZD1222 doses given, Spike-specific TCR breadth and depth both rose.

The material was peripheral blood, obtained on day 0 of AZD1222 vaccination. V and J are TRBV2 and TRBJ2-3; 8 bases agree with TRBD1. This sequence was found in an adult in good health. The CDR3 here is CASSPGQGTDTQYF. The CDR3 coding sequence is TGTGCCAGCAGTCCGGGACAGGGCACAGATACGCAGTATTTT. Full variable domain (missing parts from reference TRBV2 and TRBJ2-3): EPEVTQTPSHQVTQMGQEVILRCVPISNHLYFYWYRQILGQKVEFLVSFYNNEISEKSEIFDDQFSVERPDGSNFTLKIRSTKLEDSAMYFCASSPGQGTDTQYFGPGTRLTVL.